This TCR beta chain emerged from a study of beta chain features in type 1 diabetes. In the case of this clone: Its antigen is currently unknown.

Whole-study findings and limits: Patients with type 1 diabetes showed fewer VDJ junction insertions and more deletions. Shorter templates might be favored by PCR, and equally so in patients and in controls. Type 1 diabetes patients showed a moderate but significant shortening of TCRB CDR3s in all four CD4+ subsets. Patients' naive, central memory and regulatory TCRB repertoires appeared more alike than those of healthy donors.

The CDR3 length is 12 residues. V lost 5 bases to trimming and J lost 5 bases, with 9 bases between them. Per germline, CDR1 MNHNY and CDR2 SVGAGI (reference sequence). Markers CD45RO/CCR7/CD25/CD127/CD95/CD27 served to sort CD4+ naive, central memory, regulatory and stem cell-like memory cells. All of the isolated RNA was reverse transcribed, so expressed TCRB transcripts were sequenced. The data were produced by immunoSEQ multiplex PCR, yet TCRdb's version contains in-frame clones alone and is incomplete. The sample has about 740,000 clones; roughly 13% are singletons. Sequencing was carried out using naive CD4+ T cells from blood. The chain joins TRBV6-6 to TRBJ1-1; D not resolved. This sequence was found in a man younger than 35 with type 1 diabetes. The CDR3 nucleotides read TGTGCCAGCAGTCCTCCCCGGACTGAAGCTTTCTTT. Its translation is CASSPPRTEAFF.